These 12 T cell receptor beta chains originate from one sample sequenced in a study of T cell responses to AZD1222 COVID-19 vaccine. The repertoire was sequenced with immunoSEQ multiplex PCR; TCRdb's copy has only in-frame clones and lacks some. The repertoire includes around 70,000 clones, more than 70% of them detected once, and roughly 8% sits in the top ten. The sequencing used peripheral blood, collected on day 0 of AZD1222 vaccination. Receptors originate from an adult in good health.

The count of this clone is one. The chain carries TRBV7-6 and TRBJ2-3; a weak D match, TRBD1 (5 bases). The V gene's germline CDR1 is SGHVS and CDR2 FNYEAQ. The CDR3 totals 14 residues. The V and J ends lost 2 bases and 4 bases respectively, with 10 bases between them. DNA of the CDR3: TGTGCCAGCAGCTTAAACAGGCTTTCAGATACGCAGTATTTT. Translation: CASSLNRLSDTQYF.

The chain joins TRBV19 to TRBJ2-2; TRBD1 might be the D (6 bases). This CDR3 spans 16 amino acids. The V gene lost 5 bases and the J gene lost 1 base, with 14 bases spanning the gap. Germline V gene sequence: CDR1 LNHDA, CDR2 SQIVND (reference sequence). CDR3 DNA sequence: TGTGCCAGTAGTCCCCCCCCGGGACAGAACACCGGGGAGCTGTTTTTT. Translating gives CASSPPPGQNTGELFF.

The chain employs TRBV6-2 or TRBV6-3 and TRBJ2-1, with 9 positions matching TRBD2. Unmatched junction bases numbered 10, after V lost 2 bases and J lost 5 bases. The CDR3 sequence is 17 residues long. The V gene's germline CDR1 is MNHEY and CDR2 SVGEGT. CDR3 coding DNA: TGTGCCAGCAGTTACACTTATAGCGGGAGTCTGAACAATGAGCAGTTCTTC. Amino acids: CASSYTYSGSLNNEQFF.

V gene TRBV19 combines with J gene TRBJ2-5; perhaps TRBD2 as D (5 bases). Trimming took off 7 bases at V and 4 bases at J, with 13 bases between the two ends. The CDR3 is 13 residues long. In germline, CDR1 is LNHDA, CDR2 SQIVND (reference sequence). CDR3 bases: TGTGCCAGTACCCCTAGACGGGGAGAGACCCAGTACTTC. Translating it yields CASTPRRGETQYF.

The CDR3 nucleotides are TGTGCCAGCAGCTCACCCCCGGGACAGGGGGCAGTCGGGGAGCTGTTTTTT. It translates to CASSSPPGQGAVGELFF. J is TRBJ2-2 and V is TRBV7-9; 12 bases map to TRBD1. The trim removed 4 bases at V and 7 bases at J, leaving 10 bases unmatched. Per germline, CDR1 SEHNR and CDR2 FQNEAQ (reference sequence). CDR3 length: 17 amino acids.

The chain has TRBV7-9 and TRBJ2-7; D unclear. Looked up from germline, CDR1 is SEHNR and CDR2 is FQNEAQ (reference sequence). The CDR3 is made up of 15 amino acids. Trimming pared 6 bases from V and 0 bases from J, leaving 15 bases between. DNA for the CDR3: TGTGCCAGCAGTTCCCCGGGCGGAGTCTCCTACGAGCAGTACTTC. Its translation is CASSSPGGVSYEQYF.

The chain uses TRBV2 and TRBJ1-1, with 8 bases identical to TRBD1. The junction had 8 bases not matched to a gene; V was cut back by 11 bases and J by 0 bases. The CDR3 is 14 amino acids. The V gene's germline CDR1 is SNHLY and CDR2 FYNNEI. As DNA, the CDR3 is TGTGCCGCAAACGGGGACAGGTTGAACACTGAAGCTTTCTTT. It translates to CAANGDRLNTEAFF.

This clone appeared a few times. This chain connects TRBV5-1 to TRBJ2-7; 12 bases line up with TRBD2. V lost 2 bases and J lost 1; bases outside the gene matches: 10. Germline V gene data show CDR1 as SGHRS and CDR2 as YFSETQ. This CDR3 is 18 amino acids long. CDR3 DNA: TGCGCCAGCAGCTTACCGGGACTAGCGGGTTCGTGGTCCTACGAGCAGTACTTC. The encoded protein is CASSLPGLAGSWSYEQYF.

The chain combines TRBV2 with TRBJ1-4; possible D gene TRBD1, 5 bases. V was trimmed by 6 bases and J by 6 bases, leaving 17 bases between them. This CDR3 is built from 15 residues. Per the germline V gene, CDR1 is SNHLY and CDR2 is FYNNEI. The DNA for the CDR3 is TGTGCCAGCAGAATTCGACCAGGGATAGATGAAAAACTGTTTTTT. Encoded protein: CASRIRPGIDEKLFF.

The chain uses TRBV5-1 and TRBJ1-1, with D maybe TRBD1 (6 bases). CDR3 length equals 14 residues. Trimming cost V 5 bases and J 1 base, with 12 bases left between them. Germline lookup yields CDR1 SGHRS and CDR2 YFSETQ. CDR3 sequence: CASRDGQRNTEAFF. In nucleotides, the CDR3 is TGCGCCAGCAGGGATGGACAGAGGAACACTGAAGCTTTCTTT.

The chain uses TRBV6-2 or TRBV6-3 and TRBJ2-7; no clear D gene. The length of the CDR3 is 13 residues. Trimming pared 3 bases from V and 2 bases from J, leaving 8 bases between. CDR1 MNHEY and CDR2 SVGEGT come from the germline V gene. The CDR3 bases are TGTGCCAGCAGTTATGGGATCGCCTACGAGCAGTACTTC. This sequence encodes CASSYGIAYEQYF.

The J gene is TRBJ2-5, the V gene TRBV2; D gene unclear. The CDR3 has 11 residues. V was cut by 4 bases and J by 7 bases, with 7 bases left in between. The germline gives CDR1 SNHLY, CDR2 FYNNEI. The CDR3 region has the DNA TGTGCCAGCAGTGCTTCTACGACCCAGTACTTC. Its protein is CASSASTTQYF.